The clone carrying this T cell receptor beta chain was seen a handful of times. Its specificity is unknown. The source of the sample is a study of cytomegalovirus exposure and HLA in healthy donors. Study-wide results and limits: One variant, a missense change in DCLRE1C, was linked in a later analysis to TCR beta V- and J-gene trimming. One cluster of highly shared sequence variants probably arose as a sequencing artifact.

The PCR used 60 Vbeta and 13 Jbeta primers. Assay: immunoSEQ multiplex PCR; the TCRdb copy retains only in-frame clones and omits some. Here the sample spans over 200,000 clones, more than 75% being singletons. J was trimmed by 7 bases and V by 3 bases; bases with no gene match: 5. Germline values: CDR1 MGHRA, CDR2 YSYEKL. The CDR3 loop spans 15 amino acids. The chain links TRBV4-1 to TRBJ1-6, with TRBD1 matching 8 bases. What was sequenced was PBMCs. This clonotype was sampled from a human donor in good health. CDR3 loop: CASSQPRGRNSPLHF. As DNA, the CDR3 is TGCGCCAGCAGCCAGCCCAGGGGGCGGAATTCACCCCTCCACTTT.